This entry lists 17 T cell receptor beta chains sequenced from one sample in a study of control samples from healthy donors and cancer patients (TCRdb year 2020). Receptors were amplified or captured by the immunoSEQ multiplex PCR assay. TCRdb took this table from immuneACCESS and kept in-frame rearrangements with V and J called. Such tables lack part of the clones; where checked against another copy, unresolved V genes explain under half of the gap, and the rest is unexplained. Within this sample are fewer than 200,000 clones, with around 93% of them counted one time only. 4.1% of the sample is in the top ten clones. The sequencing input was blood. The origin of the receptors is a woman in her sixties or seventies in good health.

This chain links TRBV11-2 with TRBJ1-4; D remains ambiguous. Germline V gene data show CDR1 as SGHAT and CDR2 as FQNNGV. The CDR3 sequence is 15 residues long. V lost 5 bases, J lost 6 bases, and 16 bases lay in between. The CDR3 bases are TGTGCCAGCAGCCCCCTTTGGAGAGCAGATGAAAAACTGTTTTTT. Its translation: CASSPLWRADEKLFF.

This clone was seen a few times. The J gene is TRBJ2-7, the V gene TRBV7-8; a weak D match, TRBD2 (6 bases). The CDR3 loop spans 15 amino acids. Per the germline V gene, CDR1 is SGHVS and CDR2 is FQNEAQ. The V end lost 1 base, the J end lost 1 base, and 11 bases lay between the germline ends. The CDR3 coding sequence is TGTGCCAGCAGCTTAGTCGCAGGGACTTCCTACGAGCAGTACTTC. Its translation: CASSLVAGTSYEQYF.

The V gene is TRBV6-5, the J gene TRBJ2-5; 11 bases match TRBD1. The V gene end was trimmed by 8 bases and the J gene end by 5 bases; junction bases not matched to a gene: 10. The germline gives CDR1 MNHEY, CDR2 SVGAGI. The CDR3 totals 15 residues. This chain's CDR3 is CASGRTGGRKETQYF. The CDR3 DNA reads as TGTGCCAGCGGTCGGACAGGGGGCCGTAAGGAGACCCAGTACTTC.

This CDR3 reads CASSARDRVNTGELFF. CDR3 DNA sequence: TGTGCCAGCAGTGCCCGGGACAGGGTCAACACCGGGGAGCTGTTTTTT. This rearrangement joins TRBV6-1 to TRBJ2-2, with 9 bases identical to TRBD1. Trimming took 4 bases from V and 2 from J; bases not matched to a gene: 5. The germline V gene has CDR1 MNHNS and CDR2 SASEGT. This CDR3 is 16 amino acids long.

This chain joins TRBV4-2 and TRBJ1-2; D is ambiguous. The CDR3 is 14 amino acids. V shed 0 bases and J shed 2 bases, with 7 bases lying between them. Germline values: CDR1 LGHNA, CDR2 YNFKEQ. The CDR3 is CASSQDSGNYGYTF. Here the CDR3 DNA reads TGTGCCAGCAGCCAAGATTCCGGAAACTATGGCTACACCTTC.

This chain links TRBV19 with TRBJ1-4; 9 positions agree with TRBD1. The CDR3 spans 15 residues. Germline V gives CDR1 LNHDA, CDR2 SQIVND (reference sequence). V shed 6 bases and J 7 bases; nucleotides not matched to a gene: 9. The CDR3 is CASSMTGGGLEKLFF. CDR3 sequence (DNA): TGTGCCAGTAGCATGACAGGGGGAGGTCTTGAAAAACTGTTTTTT.

The CDR3 region is CASSLARTPSPLHF. The DNA for the CDR3 is TGTGCCAGCAGTTTGGCCCGTACCCCTTCACCCCTCCACTTT. The chain combines TRBV6-5 with TRBJ1-6, with D unclear. The V and J ends lost 4 bases and 9 bases respectively, with 13 bases between them. Germline assignment: CDR1 MNHEY and CDR2 SVGAGI. This CDR3 has 14 residues.

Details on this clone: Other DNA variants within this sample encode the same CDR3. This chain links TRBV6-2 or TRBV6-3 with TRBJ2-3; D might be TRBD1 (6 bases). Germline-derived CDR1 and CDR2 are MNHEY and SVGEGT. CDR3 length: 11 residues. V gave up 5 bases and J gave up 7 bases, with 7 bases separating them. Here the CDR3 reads CASSQGNTQYF. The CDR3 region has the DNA TGTGCCAGCAGTCAGGGGAATACGCAGTATTTT.

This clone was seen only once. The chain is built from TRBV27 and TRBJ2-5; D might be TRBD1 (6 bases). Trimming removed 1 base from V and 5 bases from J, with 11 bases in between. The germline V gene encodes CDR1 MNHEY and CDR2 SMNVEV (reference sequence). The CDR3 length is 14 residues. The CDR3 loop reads CASSLLGAGETQYF. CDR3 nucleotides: TGTGCCAGCAGTTTATTGGGGGCTGGGGAGACCCAGTACTTC.

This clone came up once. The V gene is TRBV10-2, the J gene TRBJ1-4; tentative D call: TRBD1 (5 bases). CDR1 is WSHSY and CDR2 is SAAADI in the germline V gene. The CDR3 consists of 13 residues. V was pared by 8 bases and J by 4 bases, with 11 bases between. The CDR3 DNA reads TGCGCCAGCGGGTTTGGGGGTAATGAAAAACTGTTTTTT. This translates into CASGFGGNEKLFF.

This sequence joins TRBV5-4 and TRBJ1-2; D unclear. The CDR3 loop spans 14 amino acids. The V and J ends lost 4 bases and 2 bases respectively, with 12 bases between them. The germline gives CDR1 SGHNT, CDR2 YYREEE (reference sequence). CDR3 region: CASSLRTVNYGYTF. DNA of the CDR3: TGTGCCAGCAGCCTAAGGACCGTCAACTATGGCTACACCTTC.

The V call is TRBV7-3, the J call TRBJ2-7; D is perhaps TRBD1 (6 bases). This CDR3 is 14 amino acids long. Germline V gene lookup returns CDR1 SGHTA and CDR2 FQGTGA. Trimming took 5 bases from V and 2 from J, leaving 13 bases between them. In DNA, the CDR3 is TGTGCCAGCAGCCCAGGGGCTCATCCCTACGAGCAGTACTTC. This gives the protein CASSPGAHPYEQYF.

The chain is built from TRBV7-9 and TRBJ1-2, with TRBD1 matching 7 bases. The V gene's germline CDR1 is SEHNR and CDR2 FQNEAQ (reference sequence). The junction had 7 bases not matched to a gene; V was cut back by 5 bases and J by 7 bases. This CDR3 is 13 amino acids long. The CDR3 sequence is CASSLDRVTGYTF. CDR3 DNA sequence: TGTGCCAGCAGCCTTGACAGGGTTACTGGCTACACCTTC. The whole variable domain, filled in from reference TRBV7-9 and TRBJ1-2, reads DTGVSQNPRHKITKRGQNVTFRCDPISEHNRLYWYRQTLGQGPEFLTYFQNEAQLEKSRLLSDRFSAERPKGSFSTLEIQRTEQGDSAMYLCASSLDRVTGYTFGSGTRLTVV.

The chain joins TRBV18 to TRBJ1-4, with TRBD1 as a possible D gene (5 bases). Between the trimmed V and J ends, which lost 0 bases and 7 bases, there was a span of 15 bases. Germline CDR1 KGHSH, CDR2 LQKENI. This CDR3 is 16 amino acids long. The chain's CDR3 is CASSPPSGRRSEKLFF. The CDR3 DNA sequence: TGTGCCAGCTCACCACCATCAGGGCGGCGTAGTGAAAAACTGTTTTTT.

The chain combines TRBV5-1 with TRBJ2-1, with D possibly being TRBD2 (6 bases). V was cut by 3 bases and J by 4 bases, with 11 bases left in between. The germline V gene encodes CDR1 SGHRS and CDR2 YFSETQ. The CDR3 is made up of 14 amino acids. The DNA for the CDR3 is TGCGCCAGCAGCTCCGGGACTGATTACAATGAGCAGTTCTTC. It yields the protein CASSSGTDYNEQFF. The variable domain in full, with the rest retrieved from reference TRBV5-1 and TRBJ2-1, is KAGVTQTPRYLIKTRGQQVTLSCSPISGHRSVSWYQQTPGQGLQFLFEYFSETQRNKGNFPGRFSGRQFSNSRSEMNVSTLELGDSALYLCASSSGTDYNEQFFGPGTRLTVL.

In nucleotides, the CDR3 is TGTGCCAGCAGCTTAAGTGGGGGGAGCTCCTACGAGCAGTACTTC. It encodes CASSLSGGSSYEQYF. The rearrangement links TRBV7-2 to TRBJ2-7; D is possibly TRBD2 (6 bases). Per the germline V gene, CDR1 is SGHTA and CDR2 is FQGNSA. V dropped 2 bases and J dropped 0 bases, with 11 bases sitting between them. The CDR3 loop spans 15 amino acids.

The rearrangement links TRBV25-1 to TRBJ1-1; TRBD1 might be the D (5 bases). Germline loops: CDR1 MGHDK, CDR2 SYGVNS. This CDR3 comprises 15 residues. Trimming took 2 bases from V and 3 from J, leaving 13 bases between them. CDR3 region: CASSERQGSDTEAFF. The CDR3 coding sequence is TGTGCCAGCAGTGAAAGGCAGGGATCGGACACTGAAGCTTTCTTT.